This T cell receptor (beta chain) came from a study of cytomegalovirus exposure and HLA in healthy donors. Study results and caveats: For most TCR sequences rarity was the rule, although some public TCRs occurred in many donors. The study recorded about 160 TCR beta chains that were cytomegalovirus-associated.

There are 16 residues in the CDR3. V trimming: 3 bases; J trimming: 6 bases; junction bases outside the gene matches: 9. Germline loops: CDR1 MNHNS, CDR2 SASEGT. To note about this clone: The antigen is unknown.

The donors belonged to the approximately 120-subject validation cohort, separate from the approximately 700-subject first cohort. The assay was immunoSEQ multiplex PCR, and TCRdb's table has in-frame clones only and misses some. The sample carries some 120,000 clones, about nine tenths recorded once. Source material: PBMCs. The chain employs TRBV6-1 and TRBJ2-1; the match to TRBD1 covers 9 bases. The origin of this receptor is a woman under 30 in good health and CMV-seronegative. CDR3 sequence: CASSDGPGQGFNEQFF. The DNA for the CDR3 is TGTGCCAGCAGTGACGGACCGGGACAGGGATTCAATGAGCAGTTCTTC.